This T cell receptor (beta chain) originates from a study of immune evolution from preneoplasia to lung adenocarcinoma. Background on the study: HLA loss of heterozygosity: less than 9% AIS, about 15% MIA, roughly 35% ADC, none AAH.

Here immunoSEQ multiplex PCR was the method, and the copy in TCRdb shows in-frame clones only, minus some. Here the sample spans around 7,500 clones, roughly 83% being singletons. CDR1 and CDR2 (germline): SGHAT, FQDESV (reference sequence). V trimming: 2 bases; J trimming: 4 bases; junction bases outside the gene matches: 7. The CDR3 is made up of 16 amino acids. This clonotype was obtained from a person in their 40s with lung adenocarcinoma. Sequencing input: FFPE invasive lung adenocarcinoma tissue. This rearrangement joins TRBV11-1 to TRBJ2-1, with 8 bases that match TRBD2. The CDR3 region is CASSLLPGGAYNEQFF. CDR3 nucleotides: TGTGCCAGCAGCTTATTGCCGGGAGGGGCTTACAATGAGCAGTTCTTC.